The following is a TCR beta chain sequence with its context. Germline V gene lookup returns CDR1 KGHSH and CDR2 LQKENI. The CDR3 has 14 amino acids. The J segment lost 3 bases and the V segment lost 5 bases, leaving 4 bases of the junction unmatched. These data are taken from a study of blood T cell repertoires in COVID-19. Overall study: PBMCs, B-cell-depleted T cells, or T cells were the source of the cDNA or gDNA that made up the material.

Per the original methods: Reference gene primer amplification yielded estimated nucleated cell counts. This table comes from immunoSEQ multiplex PCR, and its TCRdb copy is limited to in-frame clones, with some not included. Clonal size and the V and J genes are those of that table, whereas D and trimming came from the DNA. The sample records 150,000 or so clones, roughly 80% being singletons. The chain links TRBV18 to TRBJ1-3, with 7 bases that match TRBD1. The sequence came from a woman aged 55-69 years with acute or convalescent COVID-19. Sequencing was done on a sample of peripheral blood. The CDR3 DNA follows: TGTGCCAGCTCAACCAGGGGGAGTGGAAACACCATATATTTT. Encoded protein: CASSTRGSGNTIYF. Supplemented by reference TRBV18 and TRBJ1-3, the full variable domain reads NAGVMQNPRHLVRRRGQEARLRCSPMKGHSHVYWYRQLPEEGLKFMVYLQKENIIDESGMPKERFSAEFPKEGPSILRIQQVVRGDSAAYFCASSTRGSGNTIYFGEGSWLTVV.